The next 20 T cell receptor beta chains were all read from a single sample in a study of T cells in tumors after PD-1 blockade. TCRdb keeps only in-frame clones here, not all; method: immunoSEQ multiplex PCR. The sample records fewer than 55,000 clones, 65% to 85% being singletons. Sequencing used PBMCs, obtained before anti-PD-1 treatment. Every receptor here comes from a human donor with basal cell carcinoma.

The rearrangement links TRBV7-9 to TRBJ2-7; D unclear. Germline values: CDR1 SEHNR, CDR2 FQNEAQ (reference sequence). The V gene lost 5 bases and the J gene lost 4 bases, with 15 bases spanning the gap. The CDR3 runs 14 residues. The CDR3 DNA reads TGTGCCAGCAGCCCAGAGGTGACTTATTACGAGCAGTACTTC. Protein: CASSPEVTYYEQYF.

The chain joins TRBV29-1 to TRBJ2-3; 11 nucleotides line up with TRBD2. The CDR3 covers 15 residues. Germline CDR1 reads SQVTM; CDR2 reads ANQGSEA. V lost 4 bases to trimming and J lost 5 bases; unmatched junction nucleotides: 8. CDR3 loop: CSVGIAGGPRDTQYF. The CDR3 bases are TGCAGCGTTGGAATAGCGGGGGGGCCGCGAGATACGCAGTATTTT.

The J gene is TRBJ2-5, the V gene TRBV4-1; the D is unclear. V lost 3 bases to trimming and J lost 5 bases, with 10 bases between them. This CDR3 has 13 residues. CDR1 and CDR2 (germline): MGHRA, YSYEKL. The CDR3 loop reads CASSHFGGETQYF. The CDR3 DNA reads as TGCGCCAGCAGCCACTTTGGTGGGGAGACCCAGTACTTC.

V usage is TRBV27 and J usage is TRBJ2-7, with D perhaps TRBD1 (6 bases). V lost 4 bases, J lost 2 bases, and 12 bases lay in between. This CDR3 is 14 amino acids long. Germline-derived CDR1 and CDR2 are MNHEY and SMNVEV (reference sequence). Here the CDR3 reads CASSYREFPYEQYF. CDR3 in DNA: TGTGCCAGCAGTTACAGGGAGTTCCCCTACGAGCAGTACTTC.

This clone was picked up one time. The chain couples TRBV5-4 to TRBJ2-3; TRBD2 matches at 8 bases. This CDR3 has 15 amino acids. The V and J ends lost 2 bases and 1 base, in that order; junction bases with no gene match: 3. Germline values: CDR1 SGHNT, CDR2 YYREEE (reference sequence). The DNA of the CDR3 is TGTGCCAGCAGCTTAGCGGGGGAGGGCACAGATACGCAGTATTTT. The encoded protein is CASSLAGEGTDTQYF.

The V call is TRBV5-1, the J call TRBJ2-2; 8 bases fit TRBD2. In germline, CDR1 is SGHRS, CDR2 YFSETQ. With 0 bases clipped from V and 4 bases from J, the junction kept 5 bases outside the gene matches. The CDR3 has 16 residues. The CDR3 bases are TGCGCCAGCAGCTTGGTACAGGGACTAGGCACCGGGGAGCTGTTTTTT. Amino acid sequence: CASSLVQGLGTGELFF.

This chain connects TRBV9 to TRBJ2-1; D is ambiguous. The CDR3 consists of 14 residues. From germline, CDR1 is SGDLS and CDR2 YYNGEE. V lost 1 base to trimming and J lost 7 bases, with 12 bases between them. Written as DNA, the CDR3 is TGTGCCAGCAGCGTAAGATCCTCGCAGAATGAGCAGTTCTTC. It yields the protein CASSVRSSQNEQFF.

V gene TRBV19 combines with J gene TRBJ1-1; no clear D gene. From germline, CDR1 is LNHDA and CDR2 SQIVND (reference sequence). The length of the CDR3 is 14 residues. Trimming left V 4 bases short and J 0 bases short, with 9 bases between. The CDR3 DNA reads as TGTGCCAGTAGTAGGCCCCTCCTGAACACTGAAGCTTTCTTT. This translates into CASSRPLLNTEAFF.

This clone was recorded a few times. This sequence joins TRBV2 and TRBJ1-1; D is unresolved. The V end was cut by 5 bases, the J end by 4 bases, with 11 bases between. The CDR3 extends over 13 amino acids. CDR1 is SNHLY, CDR2 FYNNEI, per germline. CDR3 region: CASSYRASTEAFF. The CDR3 bases are TGTGCCAGCAGTTATCGGGCCTCCACTGAAGCTTTCTTT.

J is TRBJ2-1 and V is TRBV24-1, with TRBD2 matching over 11 bases. The V gene end was trimmed by 4 bases and the J gene end by 9 bases; junction bases not matched to a gene: 7. CDR3 length: 15 residues. Germline assignment: CDR1 KGHDR and CDR2 SFDVKD. The CDR3 DNA follows: TGTGCCACCAGTGACGCTAGCGGGGGGATAGTTGAGCAGTTCTTC. Protein product: CATSDASGGIVEQFF.

The rearrangement joins TRBV5-6 to TRBJ2-4; possible D gene TRBD2, 7 bases. V lost 7 bases, J lost 8 bases, and 19 bases lay in between. Looked up from germline, CDR1 is SGHDT and CDR2 is YYEEEE. The CDR3 runs to 14 residues. The CDR3 coding sequence is TGTGCCAGCCGACTTTGGGGGGGCCGGGACATTCAGTACTTC. As protein: CASRLWGGRDIQYF.

Concerning this clone itself: A junction end diverges from the germline sequence, so it may reflect a read error. J is TRBJ2-7 and V is TRBV4-1, with a possible D match to TRBD1 (5 bases). There are 16 residues in the CDR3. The V gene's germline CDR1 is MGHRA and CDR2 YSYEKL. For the CDR3, the DNA is TGCACCAGCAGCCAAGTCGATATGGGGCTGCCCCGCGAGCAGTACTTC. Translating gives CTSSQVDMGLPREQYF.

The chain joins TRBV5-1 to TRBJ2-1; the match to TRBD2 covers 10 bases. The CDR3 contains 15 residues. Germline V gene sequence: CDR1 SGHRS, CDR2 YFSETQ. V lost 2 bases, J lost 4 bases, and 3 bases stayed unmatched. The CDR3: CASSFSGGVYNEQFF. CDR3 coding DNA: TGCGCCAGCAGCTTCAGCGGGGGGGTTTACAATGAGCAGTTCTTC. The full variable domain, with the rest looked up from reference TRBV5-1 and TRBJ2-1, is KAGVTQTPRYLIKTRGQQVTLSCSPISGHRSVSWYQQTPGQGLQFLFEYFSETQRNKGNFPGRFSGRQFSNSRSEMNVSTLELGDSALYLCASSFSGGVYNEQFFGPGTRLTVL.

The rearrangement links TRBV3-1 (or the pseudogene TRBV3-2) to TRBJ2-3, with TRBD2 matching 8 bases. Germline values: CDR1 LGHDT, CDR2 YNNKEL (reference sequence). V lost 1 base and J lost 2; bases outside the gene matches: 2. The CDR3 consists of 15 residues. DNA of the CDR3: TGTGCCAGCAGCCAAGGTAGCGGGGACACAGATACGCAGTATTTT. This codes for CASSQGSGDTDTQYF.

The V call is TRBV6-1, the J call TRBJ1-2, with 8 bases that match TRBD1. V dropped 3 bases and J dropped 2; count of bases not matched to a gene: 5. Germline CDR1 MNHNS, CDR2 SASEGT. CDR3 size: 15 residues. The CDR3: CASSEPRTGNYGYTF. The CDR3 region has the DNA TGTGCCAGCAGTGAGCCAAGGACAGGGAACTATGGCTACACCTTC.

The chain employs TRBV6-6 and TRBJ2-7, with 7 bases fitting TRBD2. V shed 7 bases, J shed 1 base, and the junction held 13 bases outside the gene matches. Germline loops: CDR1 MNHNY, CDR2 SVGAGI (reference sequence). The CDR3 has 16 amino acids. CDR3 DNA: TGTGCCAGCAATACCGGGGGGTTTCTGGGTTCCTACGAGCAGTACTTC. This gives the protein CASNTGGFLGSYEQYF.

The chain recombines TRBV18 with TRBJ1-5; no clear D. V was trimmed by 2 bases and J by 0 bases, leaving 8 bases between them. CDR3 length: 15 residues. The germline CDR1 and CDR2 sequences are KGHSH and LQKENI. CDR3 in DNA: TGTGCCAGCTCACCAGCGGAATATAGCAATCAGCCCCAGCATTTT. Translated: CASSPAEYSNQPQHF.

The V and J genes are TRBV3-1 (or the pseudogene TRBV3-2) and TRBJ2-5, with 8 bases identical to TRBD2. The CDR3 has 13 residues. Germline CDR1 and CDR2: LGHDT and YNNKEL (reference sequence). Trimming at V came to 4 bases and at J to 3 bases, leaving 1 base not matched to a gene. The CDR3 reads CASSRSGEETQYF. CDR3 in DNA: TGTGCCAGCAGCCGTAGCGGGGAAGAGACCCAGTACTTC.

V and J are TRBV10-1 and TRBJ2-7, with 8 bases that match TRBD1. After removal of 2 bases from V and 5 bases from J, the junction contained 8 bases not matched to a gene. The CDR3 spans 15 residues. Per germline, CDR1 WNHNN and CDR2 SYGVQD (reference sequence). The CDR3: CASSEDRGKVHEQYF. In DNA, the CDR3 is TGCGCCAGCAGTGAGGACAGGGGAAAGGTCCACGAGCAGTACTTC.

This chain uses TRBV5-1 with TRBJ2-3; D is perhaps TRBD2 (5 bases). Germline CDR1 SGHRS, CDR2 YFSETQ. The CDR3 is 13 amino acids. The germline V and J ends were trimmed by 4 bases and 5 bases, with 11 bases remaining between them. DNA of the CDR3: TGCGCCAGCAGCCCCCGCCGGGGAGATACGCAGTATTTT. Protein product: CASSPRRGDTQYF.